The present TCR beta chain was sequenced within a study of blood T cell repertoires in COVID-19. Study overall: In each case, the material was cDNA or gDNA derived from T cells, B-cell-depleted T cells, or PBMCs.

Authors' analysis steps: Amplification of reference gene primers provided the estimated nucleated cell counts. Profiling relied on immunoSEQ multiplex PCR, and the TCRdb table lists in-frame clones only, not all of them. For V, J and clone size, that table is used; D and trimming come from the DNA. The sample carries about 69,000 clones, almost 90% recorded once. There are 16 residues in the CDR3. The germline V gene has CDR1 LNHDA and CDR2 SQIVND (reference sequence). The V segment lost 4 bases and the J segment 7 bases; nucleotides outside the gene matches: 11. The clonotype comes from a man aged 45-65 years with acute or convalescent COVID-19. The sequencing sample was made of peripheral blood. The V call is TRBV19, the J call TRBJ2-2, with TRBD1 identical over 8 bases. Here the CDR3 reads CASSTRTGSVGGELFF. CDR3 nucleotide sequence: TGTGCCAGTAGTACCCGGACAGGGTCAGTTGGCGGGGAGCTGTTTTTT.